Presented here are 18 T cell receptor beta chains from one specimen sequenced in a study of T cell responses to AZD1222 COVID-19 vaccine. Profiling relied on immunoSEQ multiplex PCR, and the TCRdb table lists in-frame clones only, not all of them. The table lists over 130,000 clones, roughly 88% of them singletons. Specimen: peripheral blood, collected 28 days after the second AZD1222 dose. The receptor set was obtained from an adult who received the AZD1222 COVID-19 vaccine.

The CDR3, as DNA: TGTGCCAGCCGGGGACAGACGAACACTGAAGCTTTCTTT. Protein: CASRGQTNTEAFF. The chain combines TRBV28 with TRBJ1-1, with 7 positions matching TRBD1. V was pared by 8 bases and J by 1 base, with 4 bases of the junction left unmatched. The CDR3 extends over 13 amino acids. Per the germline V gene, CDR1 is MDHEN and CDR2 is SYDVKM.

The chain links TRBV2 to TRBJ1-1; D uncertain. The germline V gene has CDR1 SNHLY and CDR2 FYNNEI. V lost 8 bases to trimming and J lost 0 bases, with 16 bases between them. The CDR3 totals 15 residues. The CDR3 bases are TGTGCCAGCGCCAGCGCGGGTAACATGAACACTGAAGCTTTCTTT. This sequence encodes CASASAGNMNTEAFF.

The chain uses TRBV11-1 and TRBJ2-5, with TRBD1 identical over 10 bases. The V gene's germline CDR1 is SGHAT and CDR2 FQDESV (reference sequence). This CDR3 spans 14 amino acids. J lost 1 base, V lost 5 bases, and 1 base had no gene match. The CDR3 DNA follows: TGTGCCAGCAGCCGGACAGGGGGCCAAGAGACCCAGTACTTC. Translating it yields CASSRTGGQETQYF.

This sequence joins TRBV6-5 and TRBJ1-1, with D possibly TRBD1 on 6 matching bases. Trimming removed 7 bases at V and 0 bases at J, with 9 bases between. The CDR3 loop spans 13 amino acids. Per the germline V gene, CDR1 is MNHEY and CDR2 is SVGAGI. This CDR3 reads CASNTGLNTEAFF. In nucleotides, the CDR3 is TGTGCCAGCAATACAGGGTTGAACACTGAAGCTTTCTTT.

The rearrangement links TRBV5-6 to TRBJ1-5; D ambiguous. The CDR3 consists of 15 residues. V was cut by 3 bases and J by 5 bases, with 15 bases left in between. The germline gives CDR1 SGHDT, CDR2 YYEEEE. The CDR3 sequence is CASSWGRRVDQPQHF. The CDR3 DNA is TGTGCCAGCAGCTGGGGTAGGAGGGTGGATCAGCCCCAGCATTTT.

In nucleotides, the CDR3 is TGTGCCAGCAGTGTGGGACACACAGATACGCAGTATTTT. As protein: CASSVGHTDTQYF. The V and J genes are TRBV12-3 or TRBV12-4 and TRBJ2-3; D possibly corresponds to TRBD1 (6 bases). The CDR3 extends over 13 amino acids. Trimming removed 5 bases from V and 2 bases from J, with 8 bases in between.

This clone was detected only once. The chain joins TRBV6-1 to TRBJ2-2; the D is unclear. The CDR3 has 15 residues. The V end was cut by 1 base, the J end by 1 base, with 7 bases between. Germline loops: CDR1 MNHNS, CDR2 SASEGT. The CDR3 DNA reads as TGTGCCAGCAGTGAAGGGGTACTGAACACCGGGGAGCTGTTTTTT. This translates into CASSEGVLNTGELFF.

This chain uses TRBV9 with TRBJ1-4; D call uncertain. V was cut by 3 bases and J by 5 bases, with 20 bases left in between. The CDR3 consists of 17 residues. Germline V lookup: CDR1 SGDLS, CDR2 YYNGEE. Written as DNA, the CDR3 is TGTGCCAGCAGCGCTCAAGCGGACCTACCACACAATGAAAAACTGTTTTTT. It yields the protein CASSAQADLPHNEKLFF. The variable domain in full, with the rest retrieved from reference TRBV9 and TRBJ1-4, is DSGVTQTPKHLITATGQRVTLRCSPRSGDLSVYWYQQSLDQGLQFLIQYYNGEERAKGNILERFSAQQFPDLHSELNLSSLELGDSALYFCASSAQADLPHNEKLFFGSGTQLSVL.

J is TRBJ1-5 and V is TRBV2; TRBD1 is a possible D gene (5 bases). The V end was cut by 6 bases, the J end by 4 bases, with 13 bases between. The CDR3 length is 14 residues. Germline loops: CDR1 SNHLY, CDR2 FYNNEI. CDR3 DNA sequence: TGTGCCAGCAGGGTTGGACACTCAAATCAGCCCCAGCATTTT. Translated, it gives CASRVGHSNQPQHF.

The V call is TRBV29-1, the J call TRBJ1-5; perhaps TRBD1 as D (5 bases). This CDR3 is 13 amino acids long. Germline V lookup: CDR1 SQVTM, CDR2 ANQGSEA. Trimming removed 8 bases at V and 3 bases at J, with 14 bases between. The CDR3 spells CSIAGGINQPQHF. For the CDR3, the DNA is TGCAGCATCGCGGGGGGGATCAATCAGCCCCAGCATTTT.

The rearrangement joins TRBV2 to TRBJ1-5; possibly TRBD1 for D (5 bases). The CDR3 has 16 amino acids. Trimming removed 1 base at V and 4 bases at J, with 14 bases between. The germline V gene has CDR1 SNHLY and CDR2 FYNNEI. CDR3 loop: CASSEGGRGWNQPQHF. The DNA of the CDR3 is TGTGCCAGCAGTGAAGGTGGTAGGGGATGGAATCAGCCCCAGCATTTT.

The genes are TRBV11-2 and TRBJ2-2; TRBD2 matches 9 bases. Trimming took 1 base from V and 5 from J; bases not matched to a gene: 2. The CDR3 runs to 15 residues. From germline, CDR1 is SGHAT and CDR2 FQNNGV. The chain's CDR3 is CASSLVGLATGELFF. CDR3 sequence (DNA): TGTGCCAGCAGCTTAGTCGGACTAGCGACCGGGGAGCTGTTTTTT.

The chain joins TRBV5-1 to TRBJ2-5; no definite D call. This CDR3 comprises 14 residues. CDR1 and CDR2 from the germline V gene are SGHRS and YFSETQ. Trimming took off 0 bases at V and 4 bases at J, with 10 bases between the two ends. The CDR3 bases are TGCGCCAGCAGCTTGGGTTACCATGGAGAGACCCAGTACTTC. This translates into CASSLGYHGETQYF.

The chain recombines TRBV7-9 with TRBJ2-3; 7 bases are shared with TRBD2. The CDR3 loop spans 15 amino acids. The germline V gene has CDR1 SEHNR and CDR2 FQNEAQ (reference sequence). V dropped 2 bases and J dropped 0; count of bases not matched to a gene: 2. The CDR3 region has the DNA TGTGCCAGCAGCTTATGGGGACTAAGCACAGATACGCAGTATTTT. This gives the protein CASSLWGLSTDTQYF.

The chain carries TRBV15 and TRBJ2-3, with D perhaps being TRBD1 or TRBD2 (6 bases each). The V and J ends lost 5 bases and 1 base respectively, with 16 bases between them. CDR3 size: 16 residues. Per the germline V gene, CDR1 is LNHNV and CDR2 is YYDKDF (reference sequence). In DNA, the CDR3 is TGTGCCACCAGCGGACCTGGGGGGCTACGCACAGATACGCAGTATTTT. This codes for CATSGPGGLRTDTQYF.

V usage is TRBV5-6 and J usage is TRBJ2-1; TRBD1 matches at 12 bases. V was clipped by 2 bases and J by 6 bases; unmatched bases: 3. Germline V gene sequence: CDR1 SGHDT, CDR2 YYEEEE. The length of the CDR3 is 15 residues. CDR3 region: CASSLPGQGANEQFF. As DNA, the CDR3 is TGTGCCAGCAGCTTACCGGGACAGGGGGCCAATGAGCAGTTCTTC.

The chain carries TRBV27 and TRBJ1-5; unclear D gene. The V end was cut by 0 bases, the J end by 3 bases, with 15 bases between. Germline loops: CDR1 MNHEY, CDR2 SMNVEV (reference sequence). The CDR3 consists of 17 residues. The CDR3 loop reads CASSLSGVGGYNQPQHF. The CDR3 DNA is TGTGCCAGCAGTTTATCCGGGGTAGGAGGGTACAATCAGCCCCAGCATTTT.

The J gene is TRBJ2-3, the V gene TRBV30, with D possibly matching TRBD1 (5 bases). The CDR3 covers 13 residues. In germline, CDR1 is GTSNPN, CDR2 SVGIG (reference sequence). Trimming left V 6 bases short and J 1 base short, with 11 bases between. CDR3 sequence (DNA): TGTGCCTGTCTAGAAGGGGGCACAGATACGCAGTATTTT. Its translation is CACLEGGTDTQYF.